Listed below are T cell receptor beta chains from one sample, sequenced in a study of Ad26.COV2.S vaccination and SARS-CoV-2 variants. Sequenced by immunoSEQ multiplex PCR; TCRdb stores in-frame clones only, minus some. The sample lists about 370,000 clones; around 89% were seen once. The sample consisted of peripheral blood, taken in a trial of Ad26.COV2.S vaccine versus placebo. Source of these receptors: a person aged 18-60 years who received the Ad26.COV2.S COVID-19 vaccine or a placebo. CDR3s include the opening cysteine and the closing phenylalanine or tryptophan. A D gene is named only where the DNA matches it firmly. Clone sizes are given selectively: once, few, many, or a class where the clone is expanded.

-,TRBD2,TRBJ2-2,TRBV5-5,TGTGCCAGCAGTTTGACTAGCGGGCCTTCTACCGGGGAGCTGTTTTTT,CASSLTSGPSTGELFF
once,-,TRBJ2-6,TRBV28,TGTGCCAGCAAGGAACAAATCCTCTCTGGGGCCAACGTCCTGACTTTC,CASKEQILSGANVLTF
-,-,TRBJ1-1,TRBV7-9,TGTGCCAGCAGCTTAGATTGGGGGTACACTGAAGCTTTCTTT,CASSLDWGYTEAFF
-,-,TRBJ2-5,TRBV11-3,TGTGCCAGCAGCCCACTAGCCGCGGAGACCCAGTACTTC,CASSPLAAETQYF
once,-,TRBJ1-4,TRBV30,TGTGCCTGGAGCGCCGTCAGGAATGCGGATGAAAAACTGTTTTTT,CAWSAVRNADEKLFF
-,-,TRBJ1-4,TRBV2,TGTGCCAGCAGTGAAGGAATGACGTCGGATGAAAAACTGTTTTTT,CASSEGMTSDEKLFF
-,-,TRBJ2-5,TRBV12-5,TGTGCTAGTGCCCCCCCCTCGGAGACCCAGTACTTC,CASAPPSETQYF
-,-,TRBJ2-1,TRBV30,TGTGCCTGGAACAGGAATCCCTGGGGTGAGCAGTTCTTC,CAWNRNPWGEQFF
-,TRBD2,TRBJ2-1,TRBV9,TGTGCCAGCAGCGTAGGGGGGGACTACCGACTGTCCTACAATGAGCAGTTCTTC,CASSVGGDYRLSYNEQFF
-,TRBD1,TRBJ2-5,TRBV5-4,TGTGCCAGCAGCTTTTGGACAGGACCGTACCAAGAGACCCAGTACTTC,CASSFWTGPYQETQYF
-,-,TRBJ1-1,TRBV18,TGTGCCAGCTCACTACAGGGCACTGAAGCTTTCTTT,CASSLQGTEAFF
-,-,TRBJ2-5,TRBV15,TGTGCCACCAGCAGAGAGGAGGGGATAGAGACCCAGTACTTC,CATSREEGIETQYF
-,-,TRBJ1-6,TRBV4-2,TGTGCCAGCAGCCAAGAATTCGGGGGGGGGAATAATTCACCCCTCCACTTT,CASSQEFGGGNNSPLHF
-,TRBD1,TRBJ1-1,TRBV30,TGTGCCTGGAAAAGGGGGCAGAACACTGAAGCTTTCTTT,CAWKRGQNTEAFF
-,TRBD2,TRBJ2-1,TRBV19,TGTGCCAGTAGTATAGATCGGGGACTAGGCTACAATGAGCAGTTCTTC,CASSIDRGLGYNEQFF
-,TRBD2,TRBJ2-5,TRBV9,TGTGCCAGTTCCACGGGGGGGTTTCAAGAGACCCAGTACTTC,CASSTGGFQETQYF
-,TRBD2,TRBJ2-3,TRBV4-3,TGCGCCAGCAGCCAAGTGCACGGCGGGAGGGGAATCACAGATACGCAGTATTTT,CASSQVHGGRGITDTQYF
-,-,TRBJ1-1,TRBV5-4,TGTGCCAGCAGCACCGGGGGCGGGTCGGACACTGAAGCTTTCTTT,CASSTGGGSDTEAFF
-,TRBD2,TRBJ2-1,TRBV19,TGTGCCAGTAGTATAAGGGAGCGGGGGGCCCCCAATGAGCAGTTCTTC,CASSIRERGAPNEQFF
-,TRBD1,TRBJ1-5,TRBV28,TGTGCCAGTACGGGACAGAGGTCCTTCCAGCCCCAGCATTTT,CASTGQRSFQPQHF
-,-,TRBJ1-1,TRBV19,TGTGCCAGTAGTATAGGCAGCTGGAACACTGAAGCTTTCTTT,CASSIGSWNTEAFF
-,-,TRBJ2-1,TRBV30,TGTGCCTGGAGTGTACGGACAGACAGTGAGCAGTTCTTC,CAWSVRTDSEQFF
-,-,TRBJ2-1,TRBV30,TGTGCCTGGAGTGCCGTCGGGCTTAAGAGTGAGCAGTTCTTC,CAWSAVGLKSEQFF
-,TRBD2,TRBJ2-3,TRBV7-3,TGTGCCAGCAGCTCCCGCCCCGGGACTAGCGACACAGATACGCAGTATTTT,CASSSRPGTSDTDTQYF
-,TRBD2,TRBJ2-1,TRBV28,TGTGCCAGCAAGATAGCGGGTAAATTTTACAATGAGCAGTTCTTC,CASKIAGKFYNEQFF
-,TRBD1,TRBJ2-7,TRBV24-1,TGTGCCACCAGTGACGCCGGGACAGGGGAATTCTCCTACGAGCAGTACTTC,CATSDAGTGEFSYEQYF
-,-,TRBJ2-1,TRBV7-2,TGTGCCAGCAGCTTGACGGGGGGCATCTACAATGAGCAGTTCTTC,CASSLTGGIYNEQFF
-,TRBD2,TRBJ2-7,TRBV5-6,TGTGCCAGCAGCTTCCGGCGGGTGGGGACTAGCGGGAGTGGGTACGAGCAGTACTTC,CASSFRRVGTSGSGYEQYF
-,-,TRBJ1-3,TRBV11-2,TGTGCCAGCAGCCCCTTTATTCAGACATCTGGAAACACCATATATTTT,CASSPFIQTSGNTIYF
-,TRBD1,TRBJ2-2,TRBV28,TGTGCCAGCAGTTTCTTGGGACAGGGATCCGGGGAGCTGTTTTTT,CASSFLGQGSGELFF
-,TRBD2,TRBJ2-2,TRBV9,TGTGCCAGCACTCCAGGACTAGCGGGAGGAGTCGGGGAGCTGTTTTTT,CASTPGLAGGVGELFF
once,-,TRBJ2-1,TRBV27,TGTGCCAGCTCCTGGAGCCGGTTCTACAATGAGCAGTTCTTC,CASSWSRFYNEQFF
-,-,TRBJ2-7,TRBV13,TGTGCCAGCAGCCCTCGGACAGTCTCCTACGAGCAGTACTTC,CASSPRTVSYEQYF
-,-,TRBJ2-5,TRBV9,TGTGCCAGCAGCGAGGGGGTCAGGGAGACCCAGTACTTC,CASSEGVRETQYF
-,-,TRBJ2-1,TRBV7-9,TGTGCCAGCAGCTTGGGTGCCAATGAGCAGTTCTTC,CASSLGANEQFF
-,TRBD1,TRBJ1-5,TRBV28,TGTGCCAGCAGCCTTCCCGGGACAGGGAGGGCCCATCAGCCCCAGCATTTT,CASSLPGTGRAHQPQHF
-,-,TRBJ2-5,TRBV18,TGTGCCAGCTCATCAGGCTTGCCGGAGACCCAGTACTTC,CASSSGLPETQYF
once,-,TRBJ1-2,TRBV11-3,TGTGCCAGCAGCTTAAGGGCGGGCTATGGCTACACCTTC,CASSLRAGYGYTF
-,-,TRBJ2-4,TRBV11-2,TGTGCCAGCAGCTTAGATAGGCATAGCATTCAGTACTTC,CASSLDRHSIQYF
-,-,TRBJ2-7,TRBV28,TGTGCCAGCAGTTTAAAGGGAGGCGAGCAGTACTTC,CASSLKGGEQYF